Listed below are T cell receptor beta chains from one sample, sequenced in a study of control samples from healthy donors and cancer patients. TCRdb keeps only in-frame clones here, not all; method: immunoSEQ multiplex PCR. Across approximately 190,000 clones, the top ten clones capture under 2.5% of the sample. Sequencing was carried out using blood. The receptors shown here come from a woman aged 25 to 45 in good health. Both conserved end residues are part of each CDR3. Fields, in order: CDR3 length, V gene, D gene, J gene, CDR3 protein, CDR3 DNA. D genes are given only for firm matches.

cdr3_length: 13; v_call: TRBV6-6; d_call: .; j_call: TRBJ1-2; cdr3_aa: CASSYETGRGYTF; cdr3_nt: TGTGCCAGCAGTTACGAGACCGGACGGGGCTACACCTTC
cdr3_length: 15; v_call: TRBV4-3; d_call: TRBD1; j_call: TRBJ2-7; cdr3_aa: CASSQERGQGDEQYF; cdr3_nt: TGCGCCAGCAGCCAAGAACGGGGACAGGGTGACGAGCAGTACTTC
cdr3_length: 13; v_call: TRBV28; d_call: .; j_call: TRBJ1-2; cdr3_aa: CASSLGGNYGYTF; cdr3_nt: TGTGCCAGCAGTCTCGGGGGGAACTATGGCTACACCTTC
cdr3_length: 15; v_call: TRBV28; d_call: TRBD2; j_call: TRBJ2-7; cdr3_aa: CASSFRPGGNYEQYF; cdr3_nt: TGTGCCAGCAGTTTCCGGCCCGGGGGGAACTACGAGCAGTACTTC
cdr3_length: 12; v_call: TRBV7-9; d_call: .; j_call: TRBJ2-1; cdr3_aa: CASSLASNEQFF; cdr3_nt: TGTGCCAGCAGCTTAGCCTCCAATGAGCAGTTCTTC
cdr3_length: 16; v_call: TRBV9; d_call: .; j_call: TRBJ1-4; cdr3_aa: CASSVEDRRTNEKLFF; cdr3_nt: TGTGCCAGCAGCGTAGAAGATCGGAGGACTAATGAAAAACTGTTTTTT
cdr3_length: 14; v_call: TRBV7-9; d_call: .; j_call: TRBJ1-2; cdr3_aa: CASSSPGVGYGYTF; cdr3_nt: TGTGCCAGCAGCTCCCCGGGGGTTGGCTATGGCTACACCTTC
cdr3_length: 17; v_call: TRBV4-1; d_call: .; j_call: TRBJ2-3; cdr3_aa: CASSQNPPRLSSDTQYF; cdr3_nt: TGCGCCAGCAGCCAAAACCCCCCCAGGTTGTCGTCAGATACGCAGTATTTT
cdr3_length: 14; v_call: TRBV19; d_call: .; j_call: TRBJ1-3; cdr3_aa: CASIGTRSGNTIYF; cdr3_nt: TGTGCCAGTATTGGCACCCGCTCTGGAAACACCATATATTTT
cdr3_length: 13; v_call: TRBV3-1/TRBV3-2; d_call: .; j_call: TRBJ1-2; cdr3_aa: CASSRGQVGGYTF; cdr3_nt: TGTGCCAGCAGCCGGGGGCAGGTCGGCGGCTACACCTTC
cdr3_length: 14; v_call: TRBV6-5; d_call: .; j_call: TRBJ1-1; cdr3_aa: CASSYSTQGTEAFF; cdr3_nt: TGTGCCAGCAGTTACTCGACCCAGGGCACTGAAGCTTTCTTT
cdr3_length: 12; v_call: TRBV4-1; d_call: .; j_call: TRBJ2-7; cdr3_aa: CASSGDIYEQYF; cdr3_nt: TGCGCCAGCAGCGGGGACATTTACGAGCAGTACTTC
cdr3_length: 16; v_call: TRBV27; d_call: TRBD1; j_call: TRBJ1-1; cdr3_aa: CASSLRVQGSLPEAFF; cdr3_nt: TGTGCCAGCAGTTTACGGGTACAGGGGAGTTTGCCTGAAGCTTTCTTT
cdr3_length: 13; v_call: TRBV12-3/TRBV12-4; d_call: .; j_call: TRBJ1-2; cdr3_aa: CASSLETYYGYTF; cdr3_nt: TGTGCCAGCAGTTTAGAGACCTACTATGGCTACACCTTC
cdr3_length: 11; v_call: TRBV30; d_call: .; j_call: TRBJ1-1; cdr3_aa: CAWIRETEAFF; cdr3_nt: TGTGCCTGGATTAGGGAGACTGAAGCTTTCTTT
cdr3_length: 13; v_call: TRBV28; d_call: .; j_call: TRBJ1-5; cdr3_aa: CASSFRRNQPQHF; cdr3_nt: TGTGCCAGCAGTTTTCGAAGGAATCAGCCCCAGCATTTT
cdr3_length: 13; v_call: TRBV5-1; d_call: .; j_call: TRBJ1-2; cdr3_aa: CASSSRDNYGYTF; cdr3_nt: TGCGCCAGCAGCTCCCGGGACAACTATGGCTACACCTTC
cdr3_length: 13; v_call: TRBV18; d_call: .; j_call: TRBJ1-4; cdr3_aa: CASSPGVDEKLFF; cdr3_nt: TGTGCCAGCTCACCCGGCGTGGATGAAAAACTGTTTTTT
cdr3_length: 15; v_call: TRBV6-2/TRBV6-3; d_call: .; j_call: TRBJ2-1; cdr3_aa: CASSYSGRYLNEQFF; cdr3_nt: TGTGCCAGCAGTTACTCGGGCAGGTACCTCAATGAGCAGTTCTTC
cdr3_length: 15; v_call: TRBV19; d_call: .; j_call: TRBJ1-2; cdr3_aa: CASSIDARGSYGYTF; cdr3_nt: TGTGCCAGTAGTATAGATGCCAGGGGAAGCTATGGCTACACCTTC
cdr3_length: 14; v_call: TRBV19; d_call: .; j_call: TRBJ1-5; cdr3_aa: CASRQGYSNQPQHF; cdr3_nt: TGTGCCAGTAGGCAGGGGTATAGCAATCAGCCCCAGCATTTT
cdr3_length: 13; v_call: TRBV21-1; d_call: .; j_call: TRBJ2-5; cdr3_aa: CASSKIQQETQYF; cdr3_nt: TGTGCCAGCAGCAAAATTCAACAAGAGACCCAGTACTTC
cdr3_length: 15; v_call: TRBV7-2; d_call: TRBD1; j_call: TRBJ1-2; cdr3_aa: CASSSAGGARYGYTF; cdr3_nt: TGTGCCAGCAGCTCCGCAGGGGGCGCCCGGTATGGCTACACCTTC
cdr3_length: 14; v_call: TRBV25-1; d_call: .; j_call: TRBJ1-2; cdr3_aa: CASSAPGISYGYTF; cdr3_nt: TGTGCCAGCAGTGCACCCGGGATCTCCTACGGCTACACCTTC
cdr3_length: 14; v_call: TRBV5-1; d_call: .; j_call: TRBJ1-4; cdr3_aa: CASSSSATNEKLFF; cdr3_nt: TGCGCCAGCAGCTCCTCCGCAACTAATGAAAAACTGTTTTTT
cdr3_length: 14; v_call: TRBV20-1; d_call: .; j_call: TRBJ1-2; cdr3_aa: CSASAAGLMTGYTF; cdr3_nt: TGCAGTGCTAGTGCGGCAGGGTTGATGACAGGCTACACCTTC
cdr3_length: 14; v_call: TRBV7-8; d_call: .; j_call: TRBJ2-7; cdr3_aa: CASSLVETNYEQYF; cdr3_nt: TGTGCCAGCAGCTTAGTCGAGACCAACTACGAGCAGTACTTC
cdr3_length: 14; v_call: TRBV6-5; d_call: TRBD1; j_call: TRBJ2-7; cdr3_aa: CASRTDRGSGEQYF; cdr3_nt: TGTGCCAGCAGGACGGACAGGGGATCGGGGGAGCAGTACTTC
cdr3_length: 11; v_call: TRBV2; d_call: .; j_call: TRBJ2-7; cdr3_aa: CASGQIYEQYF; cdr3_nt: TGTGCCAGCGGACAGATCTACGAGCAGTACTTC
cdr3_length: 14; v_call: TRBV4-1; d_call: TRBD2; j_call: TRBJ2-5; cdr3_aa: CASSPWGGAETQYF; cdr3_nt: TGCGCCAGCAGCCCCTGGGGGGGAGCAGAGACCCAGTACTTC
cdr3_length: 13; v_call: TRBV5-6; d_call: .; j_call: TRBJ1-3; cdr3_aa: CASSGTDGNTIYF; cdr3_nt: TGTGCCAGCTCCGGGACGGATGGAAACACCATATATTTT
cdr3_length: 15; v_call: TRBV5-1; d_call: TRBD1; j_call: TRBJ1-6; cdr3_aa: CASSVRDRATSPLHF; cdr3_nt: TGCGCCAGCAGCGTCCGGGACAGGGCTACTTCACCCCTCCACTTT
cdr3_length: 14; v_call: TRBV5-4; d_call: TRBD1; j_call: TRBJ1-2; cdr3_aa: CASSAQGEGYGYTF; cdr3_nt: TGTGCCAGCAGCGCGCAGGGGGAGGGCTATGGCTACACCTTC
cdr3_length: 13; v_call: TRBV30; d_call: TRBD1; j_call: TRBJ1-2; cdr3_aa: CAWSRGTGDGYTF; cdr3_nt: TGTGCCTGGAGCCGGGGGACAGGGGATGGCTACACCTTC
cdr3_length: 15; v_call: TRBV18; d_call: .; j_call: TRBJ2-5; cdr3_aa: CASSPSGDVQETQYF; cdr3_nt: TGTGCCAGCTCCCCCTCAGGGGATGTACAAGAGACCCAGTACTTC
cdr3_length: 16; v_call: TRBV5-3; d_call: TRBD1; j_call: TRBJ1-2; cdr3_aa: CARAPFGTASFYGYTF; cdr3_nt: TGTGCCAGAGCTCCGTTCGGGACAGCGAGTTTCTATGGCTACACCTTC
cdr3_length: 15; v_call: TRBV5-5; d_call: .; j_call: TRBJ1-5; cdr3_aa: CASSLSRAGNQPQHF; cdr3_nt: TGTGCCAGCAGCTTGAGCAGGGCGGGCAATCAGCCCCAGCATTTT
cdr3_length: 15; v_call: TRBV27; d_call: .; j_call: TRBJ2-2; cdr3_aa: CASSLRPGLTGELFF; cdr3_nt: TGTGCCAGCAGTTTGAGGCCAGGGCTAACCGGGGAGCTGTTTTTT